This T cell receptor (beta chain) was recorded in a study of T cell changes during pregnancy in multiple sclerosis. The CDR3 contains 13 residues. Germline V gene lookup returns CDR1 SGHNT and CDR2 YENEEA. The V end was cut by 5 bases, the J end by 0 bases, with 7 bases between. This clone has just one count. Measured with immunoSEQ multiplex PCR; TCRdb has only the in-frame clones, and not every one. Among roughly 48,000 clones listed, approximately 92% were seen once. Material: CD4+ T cells from peripheral blood mononuclear cells, obtained in the second trimester of pregnancy. V usage is TRBV11-3 and J usage is TRBJ1-1; D is uncertain. This sequence was found in a female donor in good health, enrolled as a control in a pregnancy study. The chain's CDR3 is CASSQLMNTEAFF. The CDR3 DNA reads TGTGCCAGCAGCCAACTTATGAACACTGAAGCTTTCTTT. The full variable domain, in which reference TRBV11-3 and TRBJ1-1 provide the parts outside the CDR3, is EAGVVQSPRYKIIEKKQPVAFWCNPISGHNTLYWYLQNLGQGPELLIRYENEEAVDDSQLPKDRFSAERLKGVDSTLKIQPAELGDSAVYLCASSQLMNTEAFFGQGTRLTVV.